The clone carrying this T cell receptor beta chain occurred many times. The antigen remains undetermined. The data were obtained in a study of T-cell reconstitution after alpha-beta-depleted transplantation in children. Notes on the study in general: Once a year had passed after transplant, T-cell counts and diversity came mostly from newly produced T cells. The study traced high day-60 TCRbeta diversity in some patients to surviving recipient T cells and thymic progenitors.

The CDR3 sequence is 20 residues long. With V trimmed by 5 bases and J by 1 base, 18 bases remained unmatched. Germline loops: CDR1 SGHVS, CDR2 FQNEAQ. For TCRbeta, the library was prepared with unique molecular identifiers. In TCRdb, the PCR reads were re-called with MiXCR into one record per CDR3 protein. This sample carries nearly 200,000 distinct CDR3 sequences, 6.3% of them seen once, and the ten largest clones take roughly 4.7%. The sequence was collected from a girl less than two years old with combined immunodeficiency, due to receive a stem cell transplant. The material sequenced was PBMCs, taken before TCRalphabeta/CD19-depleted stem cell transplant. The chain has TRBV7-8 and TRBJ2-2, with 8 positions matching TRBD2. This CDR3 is CASSPAGGLEAGLNTGELFF. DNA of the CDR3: TGTGCCAGCAGCCCGGCGGGGGGCTTAGAGGCTGGACTGAACACCGGGGAGCTGTTTTTT.